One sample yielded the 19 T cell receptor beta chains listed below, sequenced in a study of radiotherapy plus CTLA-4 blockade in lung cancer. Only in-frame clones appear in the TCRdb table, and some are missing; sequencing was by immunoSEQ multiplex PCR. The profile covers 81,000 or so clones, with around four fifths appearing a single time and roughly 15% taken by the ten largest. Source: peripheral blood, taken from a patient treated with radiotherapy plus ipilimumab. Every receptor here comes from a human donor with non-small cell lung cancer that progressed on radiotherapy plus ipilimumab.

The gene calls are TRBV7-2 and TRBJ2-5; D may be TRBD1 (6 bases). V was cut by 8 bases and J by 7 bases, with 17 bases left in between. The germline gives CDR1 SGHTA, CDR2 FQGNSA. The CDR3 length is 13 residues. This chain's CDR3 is CASALGLQGTQYF. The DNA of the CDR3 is TGTGCCAGCGCCTTGGGGCTACAGGGGACCCAGTACTTC.

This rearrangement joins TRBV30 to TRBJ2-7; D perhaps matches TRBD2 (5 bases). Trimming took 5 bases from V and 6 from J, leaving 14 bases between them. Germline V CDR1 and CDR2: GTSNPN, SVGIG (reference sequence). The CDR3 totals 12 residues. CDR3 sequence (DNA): TGTGCCTGGGCCCGAGAGGGTGCCGAGCAGTACTTC. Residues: CAWAREGAEQYF.

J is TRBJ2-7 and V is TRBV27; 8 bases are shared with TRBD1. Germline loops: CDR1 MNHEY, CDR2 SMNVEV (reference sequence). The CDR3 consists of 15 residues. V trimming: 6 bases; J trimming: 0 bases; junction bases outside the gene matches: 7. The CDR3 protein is CASREGQVASYEQYF. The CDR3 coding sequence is TGTGCCAGCAGGGAGGGACAGGTGGCCTCCTACGAGCAGTACTTC.

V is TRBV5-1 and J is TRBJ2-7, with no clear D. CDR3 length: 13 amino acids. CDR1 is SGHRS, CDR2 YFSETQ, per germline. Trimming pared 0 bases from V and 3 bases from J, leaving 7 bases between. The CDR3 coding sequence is TGCGCCAGCAGCTTGGGGGTTTTCTACGAGCAGTACTTC. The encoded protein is CASSLGVFYEQYF.

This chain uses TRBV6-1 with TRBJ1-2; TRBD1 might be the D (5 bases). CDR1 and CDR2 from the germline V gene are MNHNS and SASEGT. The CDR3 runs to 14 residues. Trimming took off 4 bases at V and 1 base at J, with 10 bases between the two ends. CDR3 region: CASSAGDGNYGYTF. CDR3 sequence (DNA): TGTGCCAGCAGTGCCGGGGACGGTAACTATGGCTACACCTTC.

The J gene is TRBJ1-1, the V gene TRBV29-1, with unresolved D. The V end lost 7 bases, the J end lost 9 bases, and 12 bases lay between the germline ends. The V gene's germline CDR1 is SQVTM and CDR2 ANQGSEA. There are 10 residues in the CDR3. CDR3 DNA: TGCAGCGCCGCCGACGAGAAAGCTTTCTTT. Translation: CSAADEKAFF.

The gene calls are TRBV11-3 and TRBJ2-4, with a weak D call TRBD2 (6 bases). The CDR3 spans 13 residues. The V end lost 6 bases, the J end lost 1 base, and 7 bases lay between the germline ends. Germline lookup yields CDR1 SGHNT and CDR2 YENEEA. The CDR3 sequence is CASRGGAKNIQYF. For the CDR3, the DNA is TGTGCCAGCAGAGGAGGGGCCAAAAACATTCAGTACTTC.

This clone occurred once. The DNA for the CDR3 is TGCAGCGTCTCAGGGGAGAGCTCTTTATGGGGCTACACCTTC. It specifies CSVSGESSLWGYTF. The chain combines TRBV29-1 with TRBJ1-2, with a weak D call TRBD1 (6 bases). The CDR3 is made up of 14 amino acids. Germline lookup yields CDR1 SQVTM and CDR2 ANQGSEA. V lost 6 bases to trimming and J lost 8 bases, with 22 bases between them. The full variable domain, with the rest looked up from reference TRBV29-1 and TRBJ1-2, is SAVISQKPSRDICQRGTSLTIQCQVDSQVTMMFWYRQQPGQSLTLIATANQGSEATYESGFVIDKFPISRPNLTFSTLTVSNMSPEDSSIYLCSVSGESSLWGYTFGSGTRLTVV.

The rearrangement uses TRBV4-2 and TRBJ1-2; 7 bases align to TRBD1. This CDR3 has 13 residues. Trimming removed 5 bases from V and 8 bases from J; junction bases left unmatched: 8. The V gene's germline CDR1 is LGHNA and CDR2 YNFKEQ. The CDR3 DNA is TGTGCCAGCAGCTATGACAGGGAGGCGGGCTACACCTTC. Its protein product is CASSYDREAGYTF.

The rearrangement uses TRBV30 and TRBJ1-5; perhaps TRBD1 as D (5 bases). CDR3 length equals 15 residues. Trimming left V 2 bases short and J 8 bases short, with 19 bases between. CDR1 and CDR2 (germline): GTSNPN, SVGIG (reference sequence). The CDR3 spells CAWSSKGPPGEPQHF. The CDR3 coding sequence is TGTGCCTGGAGTTCGAAGGGGCCTCCTGGGGAGCCCCAGCATTTT.

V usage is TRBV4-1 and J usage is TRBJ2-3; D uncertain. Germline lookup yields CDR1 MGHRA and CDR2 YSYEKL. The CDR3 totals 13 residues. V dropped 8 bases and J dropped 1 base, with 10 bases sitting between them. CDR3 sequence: CASQDSRTDTQYF. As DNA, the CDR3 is TGCGCCAGCCAAGACTCCCGCACAGATACGCAGTATTTT.

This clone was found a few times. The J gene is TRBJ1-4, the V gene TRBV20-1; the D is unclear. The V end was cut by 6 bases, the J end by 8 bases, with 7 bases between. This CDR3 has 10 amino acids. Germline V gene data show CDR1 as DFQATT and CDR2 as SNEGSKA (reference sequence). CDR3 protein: CSAEGEKLFF. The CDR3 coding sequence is TGCAGTGCCGAGGGCGAAAAACTGTTTTTT.

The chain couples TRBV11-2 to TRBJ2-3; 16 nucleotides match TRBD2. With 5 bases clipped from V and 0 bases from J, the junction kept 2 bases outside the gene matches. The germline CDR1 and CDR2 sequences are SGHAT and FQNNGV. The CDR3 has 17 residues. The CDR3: CASSTGLAGGSTDTQYF. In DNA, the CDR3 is TGTGCCAGCAGCACGGGACTAGCGGGAGGGAGCACAGATACGCAGTATTTT.

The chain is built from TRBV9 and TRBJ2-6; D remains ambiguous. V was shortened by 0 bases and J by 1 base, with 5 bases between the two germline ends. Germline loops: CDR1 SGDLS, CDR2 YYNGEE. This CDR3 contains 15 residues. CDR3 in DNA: TGTGCCAGCAGCGTAGGGGAATCTGGGGCCAACGTCCTGACTTTC. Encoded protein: CASSVGESGANVLTF.

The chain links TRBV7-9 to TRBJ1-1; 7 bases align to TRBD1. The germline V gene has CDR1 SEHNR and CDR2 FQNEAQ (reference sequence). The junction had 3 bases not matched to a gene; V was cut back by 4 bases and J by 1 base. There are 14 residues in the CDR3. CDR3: CASSSRGQNTEAFF. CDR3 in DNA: TGTGCCAGCAGCTCTAGGGGGCAGAACACTGAAGCTTTCTTT.

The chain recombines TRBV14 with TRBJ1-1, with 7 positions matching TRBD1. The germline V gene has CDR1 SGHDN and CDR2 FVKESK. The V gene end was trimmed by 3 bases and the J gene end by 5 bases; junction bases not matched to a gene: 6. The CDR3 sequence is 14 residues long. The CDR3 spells CASSQQGGGTEAFF. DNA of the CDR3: TGTGCCAGCAGCCAGCAGGGGGGAGGGACTGAAGCTTTCTTT.

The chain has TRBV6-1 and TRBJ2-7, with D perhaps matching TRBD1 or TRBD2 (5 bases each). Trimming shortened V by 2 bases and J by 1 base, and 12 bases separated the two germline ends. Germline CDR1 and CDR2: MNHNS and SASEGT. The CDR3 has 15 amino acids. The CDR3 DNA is TGTGCCAGCAGTGAATGGGGGTTGAAATCCTACGAGCAGTACTTC. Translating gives CASSEWGLKSYEQYF.

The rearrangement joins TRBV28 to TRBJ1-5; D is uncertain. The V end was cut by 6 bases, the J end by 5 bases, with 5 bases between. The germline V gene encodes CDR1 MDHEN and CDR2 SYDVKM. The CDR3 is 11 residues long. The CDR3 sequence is CASRRDQPQHF. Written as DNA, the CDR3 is TGTGCCAGCAGGAGGGATCAGCCCCAGCATTTT.

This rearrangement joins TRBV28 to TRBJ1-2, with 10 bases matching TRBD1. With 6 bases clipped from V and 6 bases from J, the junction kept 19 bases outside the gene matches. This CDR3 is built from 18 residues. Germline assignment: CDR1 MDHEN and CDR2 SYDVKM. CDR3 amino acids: CASRRDLIAGDRGDGYTF. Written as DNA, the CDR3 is TGTGCCAGCAGACGGGACCTGATTGCCGGGGACAGGGGTGATGGCTACACCTTC.